Given below is one TCR beta chain in context. V lost 4 bases to trimming and J lost 6 bases, with 13 bases between them. The CDR3 has 14 amino acids. Looked up from germline, CDR1 is LGHNA and CDR2 is YNFKEQ. This specimen belongs to a study of blood T cell repertoires in COVID-19. About the research overall: T cells, B-cell-depleted T cells, or PBMCs provided the cDNA or gDNA that served as material.

TCRdb's table, derived via immunoSEQ multiplex PCR, lists solely in-frame clones and lacks some. The sample records 120,000 to 150,000 clones, about 80% being singletons. The source is a woman younger than 30 who had been exposed to COVID-19. The V and J genes are TRBV4-2 and TRBJ2-1, with unresolved D. The sample consisted of PBMCs or T cells enriched from blood (not recorded which). The CDR3 DNA reads TGTGCCAGCAGCCCCACGTTTACCAGCAATGAGCAGTTCTTC. This gives the protein CASSPTFTSNEQFF.